Detailed here is one T cell receptor beta chain. Its matching antigen is unknown. The data belong to a study of blood T cells in healthy people across ages. Whole-study results and caveats: Higher diversity, along with more naive CD4+ cells, distinguished long-lived donors from aged donors. Naive T cell percentage showed a strong correlation with TCR beta diversity.

The CDR3 runs to 13 residues. Germline assignment: CDR1 MNHEY and CDR2 SVGEGT. A second PCR, run for about 6 to 11 cycles, used a sample-barcoded 5' primer plus a J-beta primer mix. Every sample returned 2.5 million or more CDR3-containing paired-end reads. TCRdb re-called the 5' RACE reads through MiXCR, storing one row per CDR3 protein. The sample has under 2,000,000 distinct CDR3 sequences, less than 50% seen once. All donors came from Russia, were Caucasian and healthy, and spanned ages about 6 to 100. The chain combines TRBV6-2 or TRBV6-3 with TRBJ2-4; no firm D call. The J call could be wrong; TRBJ2-7 is a better fit for the DNA end. The material sequenced was blood. The receptor was isolated from a woman aged 40 to 55 in good health. CDR3 DNA sequence: TGTGCCAGCAGTTACCCGGCGGCCAACGAGCAGTACTTC. It is translated as CASSYPAANEQYF.